This T cell receptor beta chain was sequenced during a study of PD-1 blockade in classical Hodgkin lymphoma. Overall study: Patients were administered nivolumab (3 mg/kg intravenously) every 2 weeks.

Every patient relapsed after autologous stem cell transplantation, and brentuximab vedotin exposure varied. Method: immunoSEQ multiplex PCR; TCRdb's copy keeps in-frame clones and lacks some. The table has under 95,000 clones, 85% to 95% seen once. Trimming took off 5 bases at V and 4 bases at J, with 12 bases between the two ends. CDR3 length equals 13 residues. CDR1 is SGHVS, CDR2 FNYEAQ, per germline. This sequence was found in a human donor with classical Hodgkin lymphoma. The starting material was peripheral blood mononuclear cells (PBMCs), obtained at baseline. The chain couples TRBV7-6 to TRBJ2-7, with D perhaps TRBD2 (5 bases). CDR3 residues: CASSREGGYEQYF. For the CDR3, the DNA is TGTGCCAGCAGCAGAGAAGGAGGTTACGAGCAGTACTTC.